The 16 T cell receptor beta chains below were found in one sample sequenced in a study of blood T cell repertoires in COVID-19. Some clones are missing from TCRdb's copy, which holds only in-frame ones; the method was immunoSEQ multiplex PCR. The sample contains 200,000 to 250,000 clones, about nine tenths of which appear only once. The sample was peripheral blood. These receptor sequences come from a man aged 60 to 69 who had recovered from COVID-19.

This clone has a handful of counts. The chain recombines TRBV2 with TRBJ1-6, with 8 bases identical to TRBD1. Per the germline V gene, CDR1 is SNHLY and CDR2 is FYNNEI. With V trimmed by 7 bases and J by 5 bases, 4 bases remained unmatched. The CDR3 has 14 residues. Here the CDR3 reads CASTMTGDNSPLHF. The CDR3 DNA reads as TGTGCCAGCACCATGACAGGGGATAATTCACCCCTCCACTTT.

In DNA form, the CDR3 reads TGTGCCAGCAGGGGCCGGGGGGCGGCCGAGCAGTACTTC. This gives the protein CASRGRGAAEQYF. The rearrangement links TRBV2 to TRBJ2-7; D is perhaps TRBD2 (7 bases). The CDR3 loop spans 13 amino acids. Germline V CDR1 and CDR2: SNHLY, FYNNEI. V dropped 6 bases and J dropped 6 bases, with 15 bases sitting between them.

This chain joins TRBV28 and TRBJ2-5; no firm D call. Trimming cost V 1 base and J 4 bases, with 19 bases left between them. Germline values: CDR1 MDHEN, CDR2 SYDVKM. CDR3 length: 17 amino acids. CDR3 in DNA: TGTGCCAGCAGTTTATCTTACAGTATTAACCAAAGAGAGACCCAGTACTTC. It specifies CASSLSYSINQRETQYF.

The chain couples TRBV6-2 or TRBV6-3 to TRBJ1-2; D unclear. The CDR3 has 12 residues. In germline, CDR1 is MNHEY, CDR2 SVGEGT. Trimming shortened V by 4 bases and J by 4 bases, and 7 bases separated the two germline ends. DNA for the CDR3: TGTGCCAGCAGTTCTAGTCTCTATGGCTACACCTTC. The encoded protein is CASSSSLYGYTF.

The genes are TRBV9 and TRBJ2-3; D gene ambiguous. This CDR3 comprises 14 residues. V was cut by 0 bases and J by 0 bases, with 5 bases left in between. Germline loops: CDR1 SGDLS, CDR2 YYNGEE. CDR3 DNA: TGTGCCAGCAGCGTAGGTAGCAGCACAGATACGCAGTATTTT. Its protein is CASSVGSSTDTQYF.

The CDR3 DNA reads TGTGCCAGCAGCTTACAGGGGGCTTCGTTCGGGGAGCTGTTTTTT. Translation: CASSLQGASFGELFF. The chain uses TRBV7-3 and TRBJ2-2; 8 bases align to TRBD1. CDR3 size: 15 residues. Unmatched junction bases numbered 6, after V lost 2 bases and J lost 7 bases. The germline V gene has CDR1 SGHTA and CDR2 FQGTGA.

This chain links TRBV20-1 with TRBJ2-1; 9 positions agree with TRBD2. The CDR3 is 12 residues long. Trimming at V came to 3 bases and at J to 9 bases, leaving 3 bases not matched to a gene. Germline CDR1 and CDR2: DFQATT and SNEGSKA (reference sequence). The CDR3 region is CSASRGGGEQFF. The CDR3 bases are TGCAGTGCTAGTCGCGGGGGGGGTGAGCAGTTCTTC.

V gene TRBV10-3 combines with J gene TRBJ2-5; no firm D call. The CDR3 is 12 amino acids. Germline V gene lookup returns CDR1 ENHRY and CDR2 SYGVKD. The germline V and J ends were trimmed by 5 bases and 4 bases, with 8 bases remaining between them. CDR3 in amino acids: CAISPGGETQYF. The CDR3 DNA is TGTGCCATCAGTCCGGGTGGAGAGACCCAGTACTTC.

This clone was counted a few times. The CDR3 region is CASTYAIGTSGEQYF. The CDR3 DNA reads TGTGCCAGCACCTACGCAATTGGGACTAGCGGGGAGCAGTACTTC. The rearrangement uses TRBV5-5 and TRBJ2-7; 12 bases are a match to TRBD2. This CDR3 is built from 15 residues. V gave up 6 bases and J gave up 7 bases; unmatched junction bases: 11. Per germline, CDR1 SGHKS and CDR2 YYEKEE (reference sequence).

The chain uses TRBV7-3 and TRBJ2-1, with D perhaps TRBD2 (6 bases). Trimming took off 5 bases at V and 6 bases at J, with 14 bases between the two ends. The germline V gene has CDR1 SGHTA and CDR2 FQGTGA. The CDR3 covers 14 residues. CDR3 DNA sequence: TGTGCCAGCAGCCCCTCGGCGACTAGCAATGAGCAGTTCTTC. Translating gives CASSPSATSNEQFF.

The chain joins TRBV6-5 to TRBJ2-7; D is unclear. Trimming left V 2 bases short and J 4 bases short, with 9 bases between. CDR3 length: 13 residues. Looked up from germline, CDR1 is MNHEY and CDR2 is SVGAGI. CDR3 amino acids: CASSYETYYEQYF. The CDR3 DNA sequence: TGTGCCAGCAGTTACGAGACATATTACGAGCAGTACTTC.

This chain links TRBV5-1 with TRBJ1-6; D is perhaps TRBD1 (6 bases). In germline, CDR1 is SGHRS, CDR2 YFSETQ. The CDR3 has 15 residues. Trimming shortened V by 0 bases and J by 5 bases, and 9 bases separated the two germline ends. The CDR3 region has the DNA TGCGCCAGCAGCTTGGAAGGACAGCATAATTCACCCCTCCACTTT. The encoded protein is CASSLEGQHNSPLHF.

CDR3 loop: CASSFGGADTQYF. CDR3 bases: TGTGCCAGCAGCTTTGGGGGGGCAGATACGCAGTATTTT. The V call is TRBV11-3, the J call TRBJ2-3, with 7 bases lining up with TRBD2. CDR3 length equals 13 residues. Per the germline V gene, CDR1 is SGHNT and CDR2 is YENEEA. Germline trimming cut 3 bases from V and 4 bases from J; bases unmatched to any gene: 1.

V gene TRBV2 combines with J gene TRBJ1-4, with 7 bases fitting TRBD1. This CDR3 comprises 17 residues. Looked up from germline, CDR1 is SNHLY and CDR2 is FYNNEI. The ends lost 5 bases at V and 1 base at J; junction bases unmatched: 10. CDR3 coding DNA: TGTGCCAGCAGTCGTGACAGGGCAACCCGAACTAATGAAAAACTGTTTTTT. Translating gives CASSRDRATRTNEKLFF. The full variable domain, rest sourced from reference TRBV2 and TRBJ1-4, is EPEVTQTPSHQVTQMGQEVILRCVPISNHLYFYWYRQILGQKVEFLVSFYNNEISEKSEIFDDQFSVERPDGSNFTLKIRSTKLEDSAMYFCASSRDRATRTNEKLFFGSGTQLSVL.

The genes are TRBV9 and TRBJ2-3; tentative D call: TRBD2 (6 bases). The CDR3 has 13 amino acids. V lost 3 bases to trimming and J lost 4 bases, with 9 bases between them. Germline CDR1 SGDLS, CDR2 YYNGEE. CDR3 in DNA: TGTGCCAGCAGCGCCGGGGGTTCAGATACGCAGTATTTT. It translates to CASSAGGSDTQYF.

This chain joins TRBV9 and TRBJ2-3, with 16 bases aligning to TRBD2. Germline CDR1 reads SGDLS; CDR2 reads YYNGEE. Germline trimming cut 3 bases from V and 6 bases from J; bases unmatched to any gene: 7. The CDR3 is 17 amino acids. CDR3 sequence: CASSGGTSGGARDTQYF. For the CDR3, the DNA is TGTGCCAGCAGCGGCGGGACTAGCGGGGGGGCACGGGATACGCAGTATTTT. The variable domain in full, with the rest retrieved from reference TRBV9 and TRBJ2-3, is DSGVTQTPKHLITATGQRVTLRCSPRSGDLSVYWYQQSLDQGLQFLIQYYNGEERAKGNILERFSAQQFPDLHSELNLSSLELGDSALYFCASSGGTSGGARDTQYFGPGTRLTVL.